This T cell receptor beta chain appears in the sequencing data of a study of shared clonotypes between healthy human individuals. Study information: Each donor's CD8 memory used one plate, CD8 naive two, each CD4 subset three.

Study-wide results and caveats: There were few donors, and this limited the genetic and exposure-history diversity represented. Sampling covered nothing but blood. Tissue TCR repertoires likely differ from those found in blood.

Looked up from germline, CDR1 is LGHNT and CDR2 is FRNRAP. The V gene lost 2 bases and the J gene lost 4 bases, with 9 bases spanning the gap. The CDR3 is 13 amino acids. On this clone itself: Its antigen is not known.

Measured with immunoSEQ multiplex PCR; TCRdb has only the in-frame clones, and not every one. The profile shows about 2.3 million clones, about nine tenths of them singletons. V is TRBV12-5 and J is TRBJ2-7; D is ambiguous. The sample comprised naive CD4+ T cells from PBMCs. Described subset: CD45RA+ positively selected. The sequence derives from a man younger than 35 in good health. Some clones in this sample may be carry-over from other donors' samples. The CDR3 region is CASGLSRYYEQYF. The CDR3 DNA sequence: TGTGCTAGTGGTTTGTCCAGATATTACGAGCAGTACTTC.